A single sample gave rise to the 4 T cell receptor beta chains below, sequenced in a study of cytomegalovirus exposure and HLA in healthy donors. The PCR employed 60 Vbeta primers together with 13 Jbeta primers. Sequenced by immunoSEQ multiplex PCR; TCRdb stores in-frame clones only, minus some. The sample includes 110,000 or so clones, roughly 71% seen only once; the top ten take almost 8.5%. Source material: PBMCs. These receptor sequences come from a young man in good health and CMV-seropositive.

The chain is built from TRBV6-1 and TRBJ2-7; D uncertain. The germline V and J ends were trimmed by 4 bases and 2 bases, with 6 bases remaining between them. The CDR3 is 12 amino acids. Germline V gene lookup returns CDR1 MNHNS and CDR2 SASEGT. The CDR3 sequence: CASSGITYEQYF. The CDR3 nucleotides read TGTGCCAGCAGTGGTATTACCTACGAGCAGTACTTC.

The CDR3 here is CASSLIVTRESTDTQYF. CDR3 in DNA: TGTGCCAGCAGCCTCATCGTGACTAGGGAAAGCACAGATACGCAGTATTTT. This chain links TRBV14 with TRBJ2-3; D perhaps matches TRBD2 (6 bases). CDR1 is SGHDN, CDR2 FVKESK, per germline. The CDR3 length is 17 residues. Trimming pared 4 bases from V and 0 bases from J, leaving 17 bases between. Full variable domain (remainder filled in from reference TRBV14 and TRBJ2-3): EAGVTQFPSHSVIEKGQTVTLRCDPISGHDNLYWYRRVMGKEIKFLLHFVKESKQDESGMPNNRFLAERTGGTYSTLKVQPAELEDSGVYFCASSLIVTRESTDTQYFGPGTRLTVL.

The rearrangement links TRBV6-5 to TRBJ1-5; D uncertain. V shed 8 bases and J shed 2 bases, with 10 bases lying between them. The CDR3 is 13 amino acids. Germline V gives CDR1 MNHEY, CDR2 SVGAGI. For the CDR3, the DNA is TGTGCCAGCCGTGTTACAGGCAATCAGCCCCAGCATTTT. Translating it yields CASRVTGNQPQHF.

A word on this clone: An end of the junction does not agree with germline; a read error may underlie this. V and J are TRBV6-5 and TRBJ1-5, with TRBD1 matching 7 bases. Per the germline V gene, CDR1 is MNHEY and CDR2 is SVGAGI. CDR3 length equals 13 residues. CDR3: CASRTDQGGPPHF. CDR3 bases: TGTGCCAGCAGAACGGATCAGGGGGGTCCCCCGCATTTT.